This T cell receptor beta chain was documented in a study of T cells after yellow fever vaccination. About the research overall: Any fraction with a low cell number was prepared using SMART-Seq v4 Ultra Low Input.

The germline CDR1 and CDR2 sequences are LGHNA and YNFKEQ. The V and J ends lost 0 bases and 14 bases respectively, with 11 bases between them. The CDR3 runs to 13 residues. Universal primer sites and UMIs were introduced during 5'RACE template-switching synthesis of TCR cDNA. Using its own MiXCR run on the 5' RACE reads, TCRdb lists one record per CDR3 protein. The profile shows around 310,000 distinct CDR3 sequences, 8.5% to 9% of them singletons. Sample: PBMCs, taken on the day of the first yellow fever vaccination. V is TRBV4-2 and J is TRBJ1-6; D is uncertain. The receptor's source is a man between 18 and 29 years old who received the YFV17D yellow fever vaccine. CDR3 loop: CASSQDLDSALHF. The CDR3 region has the DNA TGTGCCAGCAGCCAAGATTTGGACTCAGCCCTCCACTTT.